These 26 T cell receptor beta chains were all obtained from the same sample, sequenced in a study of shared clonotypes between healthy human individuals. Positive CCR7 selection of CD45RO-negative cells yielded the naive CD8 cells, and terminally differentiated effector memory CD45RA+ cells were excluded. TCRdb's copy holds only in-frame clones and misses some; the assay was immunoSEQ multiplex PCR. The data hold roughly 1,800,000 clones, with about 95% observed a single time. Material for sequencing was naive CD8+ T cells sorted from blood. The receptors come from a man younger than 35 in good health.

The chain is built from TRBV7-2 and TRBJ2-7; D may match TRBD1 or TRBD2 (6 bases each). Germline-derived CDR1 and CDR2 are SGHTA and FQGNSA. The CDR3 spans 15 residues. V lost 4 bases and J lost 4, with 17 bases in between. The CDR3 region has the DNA TGTGCCAGCAGCTCGAATACAGGGAGCGGGTACGAGCAGTACTTC. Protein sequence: CASSSNTGSGYEQYF. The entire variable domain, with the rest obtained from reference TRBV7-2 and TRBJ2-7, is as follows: GAGVSQSPSNKVTEKGKDVELRCDPISGHTALYWYRQSLGQGLEFLIYFQGNSAPDKSGLPSDRFSAERTGGSVSTLTIQRTQQEDSAVYLCASSSNTGSGYEQYFGPGTRLTVT.

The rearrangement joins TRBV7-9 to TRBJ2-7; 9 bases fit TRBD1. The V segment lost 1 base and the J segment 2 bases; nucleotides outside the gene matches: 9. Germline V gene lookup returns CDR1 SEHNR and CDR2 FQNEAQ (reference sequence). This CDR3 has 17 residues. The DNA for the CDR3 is TGTGCCAGCAGCTTAGTTGGGTTGGGACAGGGAGCCTACGAGCAGTACTTC. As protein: CASSLVGLGQGAYEQYF.

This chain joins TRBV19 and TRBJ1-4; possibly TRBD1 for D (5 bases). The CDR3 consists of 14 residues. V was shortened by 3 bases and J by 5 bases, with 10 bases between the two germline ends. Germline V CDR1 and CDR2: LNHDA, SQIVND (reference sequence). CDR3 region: CASSIPGLNEKLFF. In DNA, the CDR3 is TGTGCCAGTAGTATTCCGGGACTCAATGAAAAACTGTTTTTT.

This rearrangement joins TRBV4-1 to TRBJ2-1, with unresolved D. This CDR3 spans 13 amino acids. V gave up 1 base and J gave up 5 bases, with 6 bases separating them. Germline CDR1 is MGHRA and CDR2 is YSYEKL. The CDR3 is CASSQGLDNEQFF. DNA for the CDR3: TGCGCCAGCAGCCAAGGACTGGACAATGAGCAGTTCTTC.

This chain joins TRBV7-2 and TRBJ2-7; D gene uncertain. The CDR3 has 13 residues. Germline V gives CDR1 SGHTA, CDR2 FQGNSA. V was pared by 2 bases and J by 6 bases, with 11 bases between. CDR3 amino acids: CASSLTLGGEQYF. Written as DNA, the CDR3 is TGTGCCAGCAGCTTAACTCTCGGCGGCGAGCAGTACTTC.

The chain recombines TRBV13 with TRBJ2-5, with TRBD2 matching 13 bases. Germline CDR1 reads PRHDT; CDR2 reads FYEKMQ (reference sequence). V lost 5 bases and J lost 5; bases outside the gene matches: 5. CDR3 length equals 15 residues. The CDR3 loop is CASSPTLAGGETQYF. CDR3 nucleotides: TGTGCCAGCAGCCCGACACTAGCGGGAGGGGAGACCCAGTACTTC.

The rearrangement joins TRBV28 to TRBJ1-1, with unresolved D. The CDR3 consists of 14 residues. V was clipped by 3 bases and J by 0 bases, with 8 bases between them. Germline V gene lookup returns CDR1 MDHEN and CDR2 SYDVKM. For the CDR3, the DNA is TGTGCCAGCAGTTTTGGGTCCGTGAACACTGAAGCTTTCTTT. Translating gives CASSFGSVNTEAFF.

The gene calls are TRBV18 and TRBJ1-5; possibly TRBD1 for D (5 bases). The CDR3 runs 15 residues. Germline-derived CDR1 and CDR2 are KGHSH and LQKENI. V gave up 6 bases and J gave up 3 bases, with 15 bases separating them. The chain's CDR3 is CASSLGVGANQPQHF. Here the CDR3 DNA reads TGTGCCAGCTCCCTAGGGGTAGGGGCCAATCAGCCCCAGCATTTT.

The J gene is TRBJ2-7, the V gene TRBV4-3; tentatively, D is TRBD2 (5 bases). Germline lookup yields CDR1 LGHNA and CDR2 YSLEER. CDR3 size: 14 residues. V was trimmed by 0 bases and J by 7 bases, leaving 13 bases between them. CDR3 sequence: CASSQDNHSGEQYF. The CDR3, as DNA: TGCGCCAGCAGCCAAGATAACCATTCGGGGGAGCAGTACTTC.

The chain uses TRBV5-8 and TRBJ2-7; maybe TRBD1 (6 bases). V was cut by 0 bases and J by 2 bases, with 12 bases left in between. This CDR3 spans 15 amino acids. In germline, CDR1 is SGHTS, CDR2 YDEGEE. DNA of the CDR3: TGTGCCAGCAGCTTGGACGCAGGGGCGGCCTACGAGCAGTACTTC. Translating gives CASSLDAGAAYEQYF.

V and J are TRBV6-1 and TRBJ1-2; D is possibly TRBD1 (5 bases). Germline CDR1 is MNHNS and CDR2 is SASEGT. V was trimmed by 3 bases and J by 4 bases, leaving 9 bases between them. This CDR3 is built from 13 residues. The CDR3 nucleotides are TGTGCCAGCAGTGACAGGGCCGGCTATGGCTACACCTTC. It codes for CASSDRAGYGYTF.

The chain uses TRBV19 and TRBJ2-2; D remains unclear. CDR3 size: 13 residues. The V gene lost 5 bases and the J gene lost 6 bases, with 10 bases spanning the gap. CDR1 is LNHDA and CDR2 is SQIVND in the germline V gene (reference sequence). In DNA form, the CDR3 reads TGTGCCAGTAGTCCAGTGGGTGCCGGGGAGCTGTTTTTT. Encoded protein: CASSPVGAGELFF.

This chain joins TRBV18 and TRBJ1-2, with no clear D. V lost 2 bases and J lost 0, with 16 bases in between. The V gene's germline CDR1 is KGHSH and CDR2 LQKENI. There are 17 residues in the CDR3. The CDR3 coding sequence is TGTGCCAGCTCACCAACGATCAGAGGAGATCCTAACTATGGCTACACCTTC. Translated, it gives CASSPTIRGDPNYGYTF.

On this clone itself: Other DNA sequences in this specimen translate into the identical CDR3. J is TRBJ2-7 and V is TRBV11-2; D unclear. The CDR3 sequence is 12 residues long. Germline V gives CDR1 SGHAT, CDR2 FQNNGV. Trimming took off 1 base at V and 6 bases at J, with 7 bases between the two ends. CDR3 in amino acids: CASSLGGVEQYF. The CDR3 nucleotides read TGTGCCAGCAGCTTAGGGGGTGTCGAGCAGTACTTC.

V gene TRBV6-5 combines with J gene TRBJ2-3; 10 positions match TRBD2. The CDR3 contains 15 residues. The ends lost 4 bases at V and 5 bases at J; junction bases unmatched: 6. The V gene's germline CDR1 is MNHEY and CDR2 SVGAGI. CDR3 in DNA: TGTGCCAGCAGTTTCACTAGCGGGACCGGAGATACGCAGTATTTT. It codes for CASSFTSGTGDTQYF.

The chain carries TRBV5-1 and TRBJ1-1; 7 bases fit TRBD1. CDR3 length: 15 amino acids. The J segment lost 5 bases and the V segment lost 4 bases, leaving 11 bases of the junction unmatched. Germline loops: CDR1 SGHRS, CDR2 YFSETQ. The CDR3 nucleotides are TGCGCCAGCAGCGGACCCCGGGACAGCAATACTGAAGCTTTCTTT. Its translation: CASSGPRDSNTEAFF.

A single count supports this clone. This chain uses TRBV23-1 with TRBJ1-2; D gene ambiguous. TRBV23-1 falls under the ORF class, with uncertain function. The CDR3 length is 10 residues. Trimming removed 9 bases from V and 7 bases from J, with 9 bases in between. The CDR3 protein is CARIGSGYTF. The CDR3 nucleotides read TGCGCCAGGATAGGAAGTGGCTACACCTTC.

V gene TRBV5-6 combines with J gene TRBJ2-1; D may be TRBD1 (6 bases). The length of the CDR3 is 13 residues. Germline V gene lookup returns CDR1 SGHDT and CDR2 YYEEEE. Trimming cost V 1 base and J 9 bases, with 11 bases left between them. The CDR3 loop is CASSLSGAGEQFF. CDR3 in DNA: TGTGCCAGCAGCTTGTCAGGGGCCGGTGAGCAGTTCTTC.

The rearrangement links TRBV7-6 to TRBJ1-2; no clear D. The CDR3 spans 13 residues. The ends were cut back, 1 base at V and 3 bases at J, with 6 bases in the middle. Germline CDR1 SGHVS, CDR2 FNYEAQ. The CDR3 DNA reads TGTGCCAGCAGCTTAGTACTTGACTATGGCTACACCTTC. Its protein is CASSLVLDYGYTF.

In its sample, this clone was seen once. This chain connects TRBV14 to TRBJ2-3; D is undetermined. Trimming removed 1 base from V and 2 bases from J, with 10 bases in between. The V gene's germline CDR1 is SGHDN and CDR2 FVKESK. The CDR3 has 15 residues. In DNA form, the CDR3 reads TGTGCCAGCAGCCAAGTAACCCCTAACACAGATACGCAGTATTTT. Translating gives CASSQVTPNTDTQYF.

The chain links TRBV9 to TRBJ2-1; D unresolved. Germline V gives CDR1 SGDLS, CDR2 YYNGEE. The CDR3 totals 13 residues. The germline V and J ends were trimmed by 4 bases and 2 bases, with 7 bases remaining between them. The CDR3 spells CASSPYPYNEQFF. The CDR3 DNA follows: TGTGCCAGCAGCCCGTACCCCTACAATGAGCAGTTCTTC.

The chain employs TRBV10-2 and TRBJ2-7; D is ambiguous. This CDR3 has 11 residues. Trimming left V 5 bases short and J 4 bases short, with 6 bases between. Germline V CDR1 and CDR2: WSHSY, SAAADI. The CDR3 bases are TGCGCCAGCAGTCAGACATACGAGCAGTACTTC. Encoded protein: CASSQTYEQYF.

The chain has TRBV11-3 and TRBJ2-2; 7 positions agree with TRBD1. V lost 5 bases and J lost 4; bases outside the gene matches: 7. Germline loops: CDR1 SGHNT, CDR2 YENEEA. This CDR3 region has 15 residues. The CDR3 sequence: CASSHRDSRTGELFF. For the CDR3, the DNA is TGTGCCAGCAGCCACCGGGACAGTCGCACCGGGGAGCTGTTTTTT.

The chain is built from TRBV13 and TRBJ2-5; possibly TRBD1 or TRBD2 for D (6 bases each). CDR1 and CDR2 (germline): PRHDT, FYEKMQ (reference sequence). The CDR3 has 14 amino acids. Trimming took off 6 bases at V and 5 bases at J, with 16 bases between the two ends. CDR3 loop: CASSPQGRMETQYF. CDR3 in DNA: TGTGCCAGCAGTCCTCAGGGGAGGATGGAGACCCAGTACTTC.

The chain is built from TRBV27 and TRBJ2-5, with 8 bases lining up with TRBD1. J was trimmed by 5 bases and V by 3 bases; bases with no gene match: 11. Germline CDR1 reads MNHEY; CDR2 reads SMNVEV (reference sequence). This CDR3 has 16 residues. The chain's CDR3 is CASSLSPQGAFETQYF. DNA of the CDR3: TGTGCCAGCAGTTTGTCCCCCCAGGGGGCTTTTGAGACCCAGTACTTC.

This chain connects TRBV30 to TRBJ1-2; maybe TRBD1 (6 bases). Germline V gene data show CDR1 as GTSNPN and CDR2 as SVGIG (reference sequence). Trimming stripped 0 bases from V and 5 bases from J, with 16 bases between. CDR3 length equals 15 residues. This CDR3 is CAWSVVGGAGYGYTF. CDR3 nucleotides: TGTGCCTGGAGTGTAGTGGGGGGCGCAGGGTATGGCTACACCTTC. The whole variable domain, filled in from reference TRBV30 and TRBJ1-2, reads SQTIHQWPATLVQPVGSPLSLECTVEGTSNPNLYWYRQAAGRGLQLLFYSVGIGQISSEVPQNLSASRPQDRQFILSSKKLLLSDSGFYLCAWSVVGGAGYGYTFGSGTRLTVV.